These 16 T cell receptor beta chains were all obtained from the same sample, sequenced in a study of cytomegalovirus exposure and HLA in healthy donors. In the PCR, 60 Vbeta and 13 Jbeta primers were used. Produced via immunoSEQ multiplex PCR; TCRdb's table is partial and in-frame only. The sample has some 130,000 clones, roughly 70% seen once. Sequencing used PBMCs. These receptors were collected from a woman aged 55-70 years in good health and CMV-seropositive.

About this clone itself: The DNA is left out, because the CDR3 cannot be placed on it with certainty; the CDR3 is given as TCRdb lists it. The chain links TRBV23-1 to TRBJ2-7; the DNA was not used to check the table's D call, TRBD1. TRBV23-1 is labeled an ORF, and its function is uncertain. The CDR3 contains 20 residues when both ends are counted. CDR3 protein: CASSQTGANLRAVLRYEQYF.

The chain carries TRBV2 and TRBJ2-1; 8 nucleotides agree with TRBD2. The trim removed 5 bases at V and 3 bases at J, leaving 9 bases unmatched. CDR3 length: 16 residues. The germline V gene has CDR1 SNHLY and CDR2 FYNNEI. CDR3: CASSTAPGTSYNEQFF. DNA for the CDR3: TGTGCCAGCAGTACCGCTCCAGGGACTAGCTACAATGAGCAGTTCTTC.

This sequence joins TRBV7-9 and TRBJ2-3; the match to TRBD2 covers 7 bases. Looked up from germline, CDR1 is SEHNR and CDR2 is FQNEAQ (reference sequence). The CDR3 has 15 amino acids. With V trimmed by 2 bases and J by 2 bases, 4 bases remained unmatched. The DNA for the CDR3 is TGTGCCAGCAGCTTACCTAGCGGCCACACAGATACGCAGTATTTT. Its translation: CASSLPSGHTDTQYF.

The CDR3 DNA reads as TGTGCCAGCAGCTTAATCCGGGGCACTGAAGCTTTCTTT. Its translation: CASSLIRGTEAFF. The rearrangement links TRBV7-2 to TRBJ1-1; no firm D call. Germline-derived CDR1 and CDR2 are SGHTA and FQGNSA. V lost 2 bases to trimming and J lost 4 bases, with 8 bases between them. CDR3 size: 13 residues.

This clone was counted a single time. The genes are TRBV28 and TRBJ1-4, with no clear D. The CDR3 is 15 residues long. Trimming shortened V by 7 bases and J by 5 bases, and 17 bases separated the two germline ends. Germline V CDR1 and CDR2: MDHEN, SYDVKM. The CDR3 spells CASTSDTDNNEKLFF. The CDR3 DNA sequence: TGTGCCAGCACCTCCGACACTGATAACAATGAAAAACTGTTTTTT.

This sequence joins TRBV6-1 and TRBJ2-3; 8 bases map to TRBD2. V shed 6 bases, J shed 1 base, and the junction held 6 bases outside the gene matches. The germline gives CDR1 MNHNS, CDR2 SASEGT. This CDR3 spans 15 amino acids. In DNA, the CDR3 is TGTGCCAGCAGGTCAGCGGGAGCCGGCACAGATACGCAGTATTTT. It is translated as CASRSAGAGTDTQYF.

This chain connects TRBV7-9 to TRBJ2-3, with D unclear. This CDR3 comprises 13 residues. V was cut by 2 bases and J by 2 bases, with 5 bases left in between. CDR1 is SEHNR, CDR2 FQNEAQ, per germline (reference sequence). The CDR3 is CASSLPVTDTQYF. The CDR3 DNA reads TGTGCCAGCAGCTTACCCGTCACAGATACGCAGTATTTT.

The rearrangement uses TRBV28 and TRBJ1-4; D gene uncertain. CDR1 and CDR2 (germline): MDHEN, SYDVKM. V lost 5 bases and J 8 bases, leaving 15 bases between the germline ends. The CDR3 runs to 14 residues. The CDR3 nucleotides read TGTGCCAGCAGTCCCAGTCCTCGCCTCGAAAAACTGTTTTTT. Translated, it gives CASSPSPRLEKLFF.

This chain links TRBV2 with TRBJ2-3; 11 bases align to TRBD2. From germline, CDR1 is SNHLY and CDR2 FYNNEI. V lost 1 base and J lost 2; bases outside the gene matches: 2. The CDR3 covers 16 residues. The CDR3 DNA reads as TGTGCCAGCAGTGAAGGGACTAGCGGGCCCACAGATACGCAGTATTTT. Its translation: CASSEGTSGPTDTQYF.

This clone was recorded only once. The J gene is TRBJ2-5, the V gene TRBV10-3; 7 bases are shared with TRBD1. Per germline, CDR1 ENHRY and CDR2 SYGVKD. V was clipped by 10 bases and J by 0 bases; unmatched bases: 5. The CDR3 sequence is 13 residues long. CDR3 sequence (DNA): TGTGCCAGTAACAGGGGCTACCAAGAGACCCAGTACTTC. Protein sequence: CASNRGYQETQYF.

Here the CDR3 DNA reads TGCGCCAGCACCGGGGGACAGGTTGGGGTCAATGAGCAGTTCTTC. Amino acid sequence: CASTGGQVGVNEQFF. The rearrangement links TRBV5-1 to TRBJ2-1, with 8 bases fitting TRBD1. The CDR3 spans 15 residues. Germline trimming cut 6 bases from V and 6 bases from J; bases unmatched to any gene: 11. CDR1 and CDR2 from the germline V gene are SGHRS and YFSETQ. The complete variable domain, with remaining parts taken from reference TRBV5-1 and TRBJ2-1, reads KAGVTQTPRYLIKTRGQQVTLSCSPISGHRSVSWYQQTPGQGLQFLFEYFSETQRNKGNFPGRFSGRQFSNSRSEMNVSTLELGDSALYLCASTGGQVGVNEQFFGPGTRLTVL.

The V gene is TRBV11-2, the J gene TRBJ1-2; D is undetermined. This CDR3 spans 16 amino acids. Germline V lookup: CDR1 SGHAT, CDR2 FQNNGV. V lost 5 bases, J lost 5 bases, and 21 bases lay in between. The CDR3 sequence: CASSPAARGGFYGYTF. The CDR3 coding sequence is TGTGCCAGCAGCCCCGCGGCCCGGGGAGGTTTTTATGGCTACACCTTC. The whole variable domain, filled in from reference TRBV11-2 and TRBJ1-2, reads EAGVAQSPRYKIIEKRQSVAFWCNPISGHATLYWYQQILGQGPKLLIQFQNNGVVDDSQLPKDRFSAERLKGVDSTLKIQPAKLEDSAVYLCASSPAARGGFYGYTFGSGTRLTVV.

V gene TRBV5-1 combines with J gene TRBJ2-2, with 7 bases fitting TRBD2. The CDR3 totals 12 residues. V trimming: 10 bases; J trimming: 5 bases; junction bases outside the gene matches: 5. Germline lookup yields CDR1 SGHRS and CDR2 YFSETQ. CDR3 amino acids: CAGRDGTGELFF. The DNA of the CDR3 is TGCGCCGGGAGGGACGGGACCGGGGAGCTGTTTTTT.

The chain employs TRBV5-8 and TRBJ2-5; D might be TRBD2 (6 bases). CDR1 and CDR2 (germline): SGHTS, YDEGEE. The CDR3 totals 13 residues. Trimming took 0 bases from V and 6 from J, leaving 9 bases between them. In DNA form, the CDR3 reads TGTGCCAGCAGCTTGGCAGGGAGGCAGACCCAGTACTTC. Protein: CASSLAGRQTQYF.

This clone was counted a few times. This sequence joins TRBV2 and TRBJ2-4; TRBD1 is a possible D gene (6 bases). CDR1 is SNHLY and CDR2 is FYNNEI in the germline V gene. V lost 7 bases and J 0 bases, leaving 22 bases between the germline ends. This CDR3 has 18 residues. CDR3 DNA sequence: TGTGCCAGCAAACAGAGGGGGACGGCTGAAACAGCCAAAAACATTCAGTACTTC. Protein sequence: CASKQRGTAETAKNIQYF.

This clone was detected only once. The chain recombines TRBV7-8 with TRBJ1-5; unclear D gene. Germline CDR1 reads SGHVS; CDR2 reads FQNEAQ. Trimming cost V 2 bases and J 0 bases, with 8 bases left between them. The CDR3 is made up of 15 amino acids. CDR3 bases: TGTGCCAGCAGCTTAAGTGGGAGTAGCAATCAGCCCCAGCATTTT. Its protein is CASSLSGSSNQPQHF. Full variable domain (remainder filled in from reference TRBV7-8 and TRBJ1-5): GAGVSQSPRYKVAKRGQDVALRCDPISGHVSLFWYQQALGQGPEFLTYFQNEAQLDKSGLPSDRFFAERPEGSVSTLKIQRTQQEDSAVYLCASSLSGSSNQPQHFGDGTRLSIL.